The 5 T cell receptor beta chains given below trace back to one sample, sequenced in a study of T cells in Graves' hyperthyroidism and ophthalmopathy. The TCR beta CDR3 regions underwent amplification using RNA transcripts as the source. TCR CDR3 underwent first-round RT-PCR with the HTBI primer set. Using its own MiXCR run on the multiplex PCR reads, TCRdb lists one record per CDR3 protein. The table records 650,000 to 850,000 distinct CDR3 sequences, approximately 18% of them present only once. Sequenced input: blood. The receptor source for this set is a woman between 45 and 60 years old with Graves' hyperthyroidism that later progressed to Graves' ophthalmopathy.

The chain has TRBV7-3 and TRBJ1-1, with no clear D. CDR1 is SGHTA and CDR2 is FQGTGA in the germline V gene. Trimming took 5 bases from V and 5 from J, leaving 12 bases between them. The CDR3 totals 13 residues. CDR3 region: CASSQGLGTEAFF. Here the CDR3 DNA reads TGTGCCAGCAGCCAAGGCTTGGGGACTGAAGCTTTCTTT.

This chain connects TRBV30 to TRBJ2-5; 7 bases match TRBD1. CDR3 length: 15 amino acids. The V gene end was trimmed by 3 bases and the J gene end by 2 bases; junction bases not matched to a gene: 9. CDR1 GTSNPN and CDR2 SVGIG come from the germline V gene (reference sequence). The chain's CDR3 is CAWSKGTAIQETQYF. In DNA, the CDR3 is TGTGCCTGGAGCAAGGGGACAGCAATACAAGAGACCCAGTACTTC.

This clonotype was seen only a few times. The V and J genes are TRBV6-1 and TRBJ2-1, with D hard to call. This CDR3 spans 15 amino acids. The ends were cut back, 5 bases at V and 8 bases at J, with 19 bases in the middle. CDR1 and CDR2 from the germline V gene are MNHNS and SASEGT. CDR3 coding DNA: TGTGCCAGCAGTCCGAATGGGCTCGGCATCCATGAGCAGTTCTTC. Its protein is CASSPNGLGIHEQFF.

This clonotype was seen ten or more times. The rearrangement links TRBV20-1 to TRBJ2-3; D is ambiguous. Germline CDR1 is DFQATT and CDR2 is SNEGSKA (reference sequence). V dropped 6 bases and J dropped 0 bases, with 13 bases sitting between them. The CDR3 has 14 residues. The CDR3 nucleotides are TGCAGTGCCGCTATTATCTCTAGCACAGATACGCAGTATTTT. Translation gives CSAAIISSTDTQYF.

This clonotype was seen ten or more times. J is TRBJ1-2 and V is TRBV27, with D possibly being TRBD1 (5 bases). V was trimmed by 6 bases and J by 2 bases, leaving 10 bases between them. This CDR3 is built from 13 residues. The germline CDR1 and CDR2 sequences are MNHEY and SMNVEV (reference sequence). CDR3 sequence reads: CASSPRDNYGYTF. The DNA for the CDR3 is TGTGCCAGCAGCCCGAGGGACAACTATGGCTACACCTTC.